The source of this T cell receptor (beta chain) is a study of regulatory T cells in long-lasting Graves disease. Time point noted: persistent/refractory GD, antithyroid drugs over 5 years with positive TRAb. The TCR library was made from RNA extracted from PBMCs. An endocrinology department located in Xi'an, China, was where the patients came from. Around 9.9 milliliters of peripheral blood went into EDTA tubes. Notes on this clonotype: What it recognizes is unknown.

The CDR3 covers 12 residues. V lost 7 bases, J lost 7 bases, and 10 bases lay in between. Findings of the study overall: Persistent disease showed a preference for TRBV28, TRBJ1-2 and TRBJ2-5. Small numbers of samples may have cut accuracy.

Sequencing libraries for TCR beta were prepared with iRepertoire HTBI primers and Arm-PCR of CDR3 regions. TCRdb fed the multiplex PCR reads into MiXCR, producing one record per CDR3 protein. The table includes more than 300,000 distinct CDR3 sequences, less than 30% detected once. Sequenced material: peripheral blood mononuclear cells (PBMCs), taken when the disease was refractory, from a patient treated with antithyroid drugs. This TCR was sampled from a middle-aged woman with Graves disease. V usage is TRBV12-3 or TRBV12-4 and J usage is TRBJ2-2; TRBD1 is a possible D gene (5 bases). The CDR3 loop reads CASIPGFGELFF. CDR3 nucleotides: TGTGCCAGCATCCCAGGGTTCGGGGAGCTGTTTTTT.